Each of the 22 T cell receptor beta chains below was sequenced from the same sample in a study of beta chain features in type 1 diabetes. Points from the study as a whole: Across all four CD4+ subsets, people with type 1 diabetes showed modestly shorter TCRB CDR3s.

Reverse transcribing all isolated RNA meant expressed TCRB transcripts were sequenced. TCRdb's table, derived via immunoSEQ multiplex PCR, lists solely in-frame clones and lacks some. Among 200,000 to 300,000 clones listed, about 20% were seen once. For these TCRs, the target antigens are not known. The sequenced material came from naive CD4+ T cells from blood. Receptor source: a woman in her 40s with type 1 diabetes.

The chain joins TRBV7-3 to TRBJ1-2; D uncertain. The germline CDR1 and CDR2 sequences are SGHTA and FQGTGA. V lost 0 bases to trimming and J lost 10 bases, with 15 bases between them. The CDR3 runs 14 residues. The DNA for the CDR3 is TGTGCCAGCAGCTTAACGACGGGAGACTACCCCTACACCTTC. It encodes CASSLTTGDYPYTF.

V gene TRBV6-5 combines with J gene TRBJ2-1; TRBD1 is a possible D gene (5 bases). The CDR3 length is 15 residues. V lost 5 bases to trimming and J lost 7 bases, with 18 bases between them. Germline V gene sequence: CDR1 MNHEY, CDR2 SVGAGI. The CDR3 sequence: CASSRSQGLGNEQFF. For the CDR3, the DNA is TGTGCCAGCAGTCGCTCCCAGGGTTTGGGTAATGAGCAGTTCTTC.

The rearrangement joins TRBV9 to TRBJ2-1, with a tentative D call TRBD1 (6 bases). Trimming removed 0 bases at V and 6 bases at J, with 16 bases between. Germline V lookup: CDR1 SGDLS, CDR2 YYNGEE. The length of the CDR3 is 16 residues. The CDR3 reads CASSVGQDPRGNEQFF. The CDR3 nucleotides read TGTGCCAGCAGCGTAGGACAGGACCCTCGTGGCAATGAGCAGTTCTTC. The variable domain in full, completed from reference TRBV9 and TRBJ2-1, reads DSGVTQTPKHLITATGQRVTLRCSPRSGDLSVYWYQQSLDQGLQFLIQYYNGEERAKGNILERFSAQQFPDLHSELNLSSLELGDSALYFCASSVGQDPRGNEQFFGPGTRLTVL.

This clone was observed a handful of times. The CDR3 nucleotides read TGTGCCAGCAGCCGGATAGCGGGCCTGGACAATGAGCAGTTCTTC. It codes for CASSRIAGLDNEQFF. The chain couples TRBV13 to TRBJ2-1; 7 bases map to TRBD2. Germline assignment: CDR1 PRHDT and CDR2 FYEKMQ (reference sequence). The CDR3 is 15 amino acids. V lost 5 bases and J lost 5; bases outside the gene matches: 9. The variable domain in full, completed from reference TRBV13 and TRBJ2-1, reads AAGVIQSPRHLIKEKRETATLKCYPIPRHDTVYWYQQGPGQDPQFLISFYEKMQSDKGSIPDRFSAQQFSDYHSELNMSSLELGDSALYFCASSRIAGLDNEQFFGPGTRLTVL.

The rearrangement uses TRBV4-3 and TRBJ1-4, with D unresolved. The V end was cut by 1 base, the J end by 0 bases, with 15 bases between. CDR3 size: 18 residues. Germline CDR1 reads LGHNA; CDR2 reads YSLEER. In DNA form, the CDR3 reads TGCGCCAGCAGCCAAGGGCTTGATGATGGTGCAACTAATGAAAAACTGTTTTTT. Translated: CASSQGLDDGATNEKLFF.

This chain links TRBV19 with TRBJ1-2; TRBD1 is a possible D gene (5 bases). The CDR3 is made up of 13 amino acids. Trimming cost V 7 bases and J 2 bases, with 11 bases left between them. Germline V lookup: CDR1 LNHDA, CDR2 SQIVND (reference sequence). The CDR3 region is CASTRVGNYGYTF. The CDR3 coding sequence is TGTGCCAGTACCAGGGTCGGGAACTATGGCTACACCTTC.

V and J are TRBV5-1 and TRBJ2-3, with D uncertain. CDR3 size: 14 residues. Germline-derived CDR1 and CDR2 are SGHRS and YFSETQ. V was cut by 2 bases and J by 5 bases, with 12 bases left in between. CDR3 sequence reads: CASSFQTLRDTQYF. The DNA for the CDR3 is TGCGCCAGCAGCTTTCAGACTCTTCGAGATACGCAGTATTTT.

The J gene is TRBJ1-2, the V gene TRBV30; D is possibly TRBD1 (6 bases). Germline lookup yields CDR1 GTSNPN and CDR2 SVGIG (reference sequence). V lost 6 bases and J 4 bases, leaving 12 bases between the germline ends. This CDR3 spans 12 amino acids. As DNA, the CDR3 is TGTGCCTGTTCTGGACAGTCCTATGGCTACACCTTC. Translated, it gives CACSGQSYGYTF.

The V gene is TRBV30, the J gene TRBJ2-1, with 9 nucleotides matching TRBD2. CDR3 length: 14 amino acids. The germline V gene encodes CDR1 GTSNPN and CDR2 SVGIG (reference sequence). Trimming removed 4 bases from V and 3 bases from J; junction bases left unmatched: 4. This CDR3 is CAWTGLALYNEQFF. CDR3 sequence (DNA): TGTGCCTGGACGGGACTAGCCCTCTACAATGAGCAGTTCTTC.

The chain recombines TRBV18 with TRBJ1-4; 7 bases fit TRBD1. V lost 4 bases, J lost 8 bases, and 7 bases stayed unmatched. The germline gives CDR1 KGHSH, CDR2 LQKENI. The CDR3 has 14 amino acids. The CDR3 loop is CASSLGDRMEKLFF. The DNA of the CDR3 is TGTGCCAGCTCACTTGGGGACAGAATGGAAAAACTGTTTTTT.

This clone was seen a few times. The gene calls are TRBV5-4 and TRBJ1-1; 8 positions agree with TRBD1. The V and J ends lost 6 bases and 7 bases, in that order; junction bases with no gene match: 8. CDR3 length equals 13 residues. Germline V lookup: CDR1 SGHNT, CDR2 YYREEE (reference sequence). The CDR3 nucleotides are TGTGCCAGCACGTTGGACAGGGTGGGTGAAGCTTTCTTT. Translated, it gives CASTLDRVGEAFF.

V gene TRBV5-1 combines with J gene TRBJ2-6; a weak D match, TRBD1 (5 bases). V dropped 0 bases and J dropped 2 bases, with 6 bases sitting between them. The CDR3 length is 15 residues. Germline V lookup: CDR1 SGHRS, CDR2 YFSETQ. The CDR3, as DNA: TGCGCCAGCAGCTTGGCACAGGCTGGGGCCAACGTCCTGACTTTC. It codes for CASSLAQAGANVLTF.

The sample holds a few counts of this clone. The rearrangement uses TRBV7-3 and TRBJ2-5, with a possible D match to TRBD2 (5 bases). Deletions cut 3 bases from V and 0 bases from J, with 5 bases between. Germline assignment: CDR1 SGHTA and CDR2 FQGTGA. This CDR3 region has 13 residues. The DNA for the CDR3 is TGTGCCAGCAGCTTGGACTACCAAGAGACCCAGTACTTC. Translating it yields CASSLDYQETQYF.

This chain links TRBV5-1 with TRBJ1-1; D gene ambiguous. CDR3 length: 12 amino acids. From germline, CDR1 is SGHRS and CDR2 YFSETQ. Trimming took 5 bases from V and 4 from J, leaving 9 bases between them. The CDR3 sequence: CASSLAPTEAFF. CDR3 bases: TGCGCCAGCAGTCTGGCCCCCACTGAAGCTTTCTTT.

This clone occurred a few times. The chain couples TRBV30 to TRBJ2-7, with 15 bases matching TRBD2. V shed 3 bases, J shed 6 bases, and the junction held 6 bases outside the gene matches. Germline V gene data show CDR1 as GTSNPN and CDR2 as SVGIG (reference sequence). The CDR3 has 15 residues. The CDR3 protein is CAWRAGGLAGGEQYF. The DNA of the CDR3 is TGTGCCTGGAGGGCGGGGGGACTAGCGGGAGGCGAGCAGTACTTC. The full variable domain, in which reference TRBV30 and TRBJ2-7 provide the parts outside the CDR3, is SQTIHQWPATLVQPVGSPLSLECTVEGTSNPNLYWYRQAAGRGLQLLFYSVGIGQISSEVPQNLSASRPQDRQFILSSKKLLLSDSGFYLCAWRAGGLAGGEQYFGPGTRLTVT.

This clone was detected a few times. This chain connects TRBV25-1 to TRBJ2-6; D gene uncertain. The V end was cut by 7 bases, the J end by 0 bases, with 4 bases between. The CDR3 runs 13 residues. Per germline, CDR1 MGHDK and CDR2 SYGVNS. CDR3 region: CASTISGANVLTF. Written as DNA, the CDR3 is TGTGCCAGCACAATCTCTGGGGCCAACGTCCTGACTTTC.

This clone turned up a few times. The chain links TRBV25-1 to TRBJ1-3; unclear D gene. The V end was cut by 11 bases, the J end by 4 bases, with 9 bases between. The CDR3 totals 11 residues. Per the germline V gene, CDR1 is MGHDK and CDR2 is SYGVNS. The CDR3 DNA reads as TGTGCCGGAGGGTCGGGAAACACCATATATTTT. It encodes CAGGSGNTIYF.

DNA of the CDR3: TGTGCCAGCAGCACCCAGGGTGATAGCAATCAGCCCCAGCATTTT. Translating it yields CASSTQGDSNQPQHF. This chain uses TRBV5-4 with TRBJ1-5; the D gene is possibly TRBD1 (5 bases). This CDR3 has 15 residues. The V gene's germline CDR1 is SGHNT and CDR2 YYREEE (reference sequence). Deletions cut 4 bases from V and 0 bases from J, with 11 bases between.

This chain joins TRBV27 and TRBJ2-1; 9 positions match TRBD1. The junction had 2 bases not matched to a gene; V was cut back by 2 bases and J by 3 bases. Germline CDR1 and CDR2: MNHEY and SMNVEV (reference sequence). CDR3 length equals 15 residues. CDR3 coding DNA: TGTGCCAGCAGTTTAGACAGGGGGGTCTACAATGAGCAGTTCTTC. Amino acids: CASSLDRGVYNEQFF.

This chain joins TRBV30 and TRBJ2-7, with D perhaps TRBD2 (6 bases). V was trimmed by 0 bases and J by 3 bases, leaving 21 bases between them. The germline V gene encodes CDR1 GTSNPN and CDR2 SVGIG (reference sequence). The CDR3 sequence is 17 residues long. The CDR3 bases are TGTGCCTGGAGTGTAAACCTACGAAGGGCGGGACGCTACGAGCAGTACTTC. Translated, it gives CAWSVNLRRAGRYEQYF.

In DNA, the CDR3 is TGTGCCAGCAGCTCCCCCAGGGGGACGAATGAGCAGTTCTTC. Its translation: CASSSPRGTNEQFF. This chain joins TRBV7-2 and TRBJ2-1, with 7 bases that match TRBD1. The CDR3 runs to 14 residues. Unmatched junction bases numbered 7, after V lost 4 bases and J lost 7 bases. Per the germline V gene, CDR1 is SGHTA and CDR2 is FQGNSA.

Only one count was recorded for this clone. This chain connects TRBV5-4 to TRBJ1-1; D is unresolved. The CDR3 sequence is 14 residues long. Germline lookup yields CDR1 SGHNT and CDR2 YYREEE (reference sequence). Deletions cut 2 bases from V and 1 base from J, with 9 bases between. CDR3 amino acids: CASSFPGENTEAFF. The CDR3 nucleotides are TGTGCCAGCAGCTTTCCCGGGGAGAACACTGAAGCTTTCTTT.